The 17 T cell receptor beta chains presented below share a single source sample, sequenced in a study of cytomegalovirus exposure and HLA in healthy donors. Both 60 Vbeta primers and 13 Jbeta primers went into the PCR. TCRdb's copy holds only in-frame clones and misses some; the assay was immunoSEQ multiplex PCR. The sample holds roughly 45,000 clones; around 60% are singletons and the top ten take around 12%. The sequenced material came from PBMCs. These receptors were collected from a man aged 55 to 70 in good health and CMV-seropositive.

The V call is TRBV5-1, the J call TRBJ1-1; D may be TRBD1 (5 bases). The CDR3 loop spans 14 amino acids. Trimming took off 3 bases at V and 5 bases at J, with 14 bases between the two ends. Per the germline V gene, CDR1 is SGHRS and CDR2 is YFSETQ. The CDR3 nucleotides are TGCGCCAGCAGCTGGGACTTCCGGGGAACTGAAGCTTTCTTT. Translation: CASSWDFRGTEAFF.

The chain carries TRBV5-1 and TRBJ2-3; 10 bases are a match to TRBD2. CDR3 size: 14 residues. V shed 3 bases and J 6 bases; nucleotides not matched to a gene: 4. CDR1 is SGHRS, CDR2 YFSETQ, per germline. The CDR3 sequence is CASSSGTSADTQYF. CDR3 nucleotides: TGCGCCAGCAGCTCTGGGACTAGCGCGGATACGCAGTATTTT.

The genes are TRBV11-2 and TRBJ2-7; TRBD1 might be the D (5 bases). Germline loops: CDR1 SGHAT, CDR2 FQNNGV. V lost 5 bases, J lost 7 bases, and 12 bases lay in between. The CDR3 consists of 12 residues. The DNA of the CDR3 is TGTGCCAGCAGCCCGGACACATGGGAGCAGTACTTC. It is translated as CASSPDTWEQYF.

The chain recombines TRBV7-9 with TRBJ1-3; a weak D match, TRBD1 (6 bases). CDR1 is SEHNR, CDR2 FQNEAQ, per germline (reference sequence). This CDR3 is built from 13 residues. Trimming took off 1 base at V and 8 bases at J, with 9 bases between the two ends. The CDR3 bases are TGTGCCAGCAGCTTAGGAAAGGGGGACACCATATATTTT. Translating it yields CASSLGKGDTIYF.

The gene calls are TRBV19 and TRBJ2-4; D might be TRBD1 (6 bases). The germline V and J ends were trimmed by 6 bases and 1 base, with 13 bases remaining between them. CDR1 LNHDA and CDR2 SQIVND come from the germline V gene (reference sequence). The CDR3 is made up of 15 amino acids. CDR3 residues: CASSNRVSAKNIQYF. DNA for the CDR3: TGTGCCAGTAGCAACAGGGTCAGCGCCAAAAACATTCAGTACTTC.

V is TRBV6-4 and J is TRBJ2-1; 8 bases map to TRBD2. The J segment lost 9 bases and the V segment lost 4 bases, leaving 8 bases of the junction unmatched. This CDR3 contains 14 residues. CDR1 is MRHNA, CDR2 SNTAGT, per germline. The CDR3 here is CASSAELAVGEQFF. CDR3 coding DNA: TGTGCCAGCAGTGCTGAACTAGCGGTGGGTGAGCAGTTCTTC.

CDR3 residues: CASSPSTESYGYTF. The CDR3 region has the DNA TGTGCCAGCAGCCCGTCGACAGAATCCTATGGCTACACCTTC. This rearrangement joins TRBV7-9 to TRBJ1-2; a possible D gene is TRBD1 (5 bases). This CDR3 contains 14 residues. V dropped 5 bases and J dropped 4 bases, with 14 bases sitting between them. Germline CDR1 is SEHNR and CDR2 is FQNEAQ (reference sequence).

The chain links TRBV7-9 to TRBJ2-1; D uncertain. With 4 bases removed from V and 2 bases from J, the gap between germline ends came to 12 bases. The V gene's germline CDR1 is SEHNR and CDR2 FQNEAQ (reference sequence). This CDR3 region has 15 residues. The CDR3 protein is CASSYLSLAYNEQFF. The CDR3 DNA follows: TGTGCCAGCAGCTACTTGAGCTTAGCCTACAATGAGCAGTTCTTC. Drawing the rest from reference TRBV7-9 and TRBJ2-1, the complete variable domain is DTGVSQNPRHKITKRGQNVTFRCDPISEHNRLYWYRQTLGQGPEFLTYFQNEAQLEKSRLLSDRFSAERPKGSFSTLEIQRTEQGDSAMYLCASSYLSLAYNEQFFGPGTRLTVL.

The CDR3 DNA sequence: TGTGCCAGCTCACCGGAACTAGCGGGAGGGCCTAACACCGGGGAGCTGTTTTTT. It specifies CASSPELAGGPNTGELFF. This chain joins TRBV18 and TRBJ2-2; 13 bases are a match to TRBD2. Germline-derived CDR1 and CDR2 are KGHSH and LQKENI. The CDR3 runs 18 residues. The J segment lost 2 bases and the V segment lost 3 bases, leaving 6 bases of the junction unmatched.

This chain connects TRBV29-1 to TRBJ1-1, with D possibly TRBD1 on 6 matching bases. V was shortened by 7 bases and J by 1 base, with 13 bases between the two germline ends. The CDR3 has 13 amino acids. The germline V gene encodes CDR1 SQVTM and CDR2 ANQGSEA. This chain's CDR3 is CSAYRVRNTEAFF. The DNA for the CDR3 is TGCAGCGCCTACAGGGTTAGGAACACTGAAGCTTTCTTT.

The V and J genes are TRBV7-2 and TRBJ1-1, with 7 bases identical to TRBD1. J gave up 4 bases and V 3 bases, and 8 bases lay outside the gene matches. The CDR3 loop spans 15 amino acids. The germline V gene encodes CDR1 SGHTA and CDR2 FQGNSA. CDR3: CASSFSRQGSTEAFF. The DNA for the CDR3 is TGTGCCAGCAGCTTCTCTCGACAGGGCAGCACTGAAGCTTTCTTT. The whole variable domain, filled in from reference TRBV7-2 and TRBJ1-1, reads GAGVSQSPSNKVTEKGKDVELRCDPISGHTALYWYRQSLGQGLEFLIYFQGNSAPDKSGLPSDRFSAERTGGSVSTLTIQRTQQEDSAVYLCASSFSRQGSTEAFFGQGTRLTVV.

The chain couples TRBV19 to TRBJ2-2; TRBD1 matches at 8 bases. The CDR3 length is 15 residues. Germline CDR1 LNHDA, CDR2 SQIVND (reference sequence). The V segment lost 4 bases and the J segment 4 bases; nucleotides outside the gene matches: 5. The CDR3 protein is CASSRQGSGTGELFF. The CDR3 nucleotides read TGTGCCAGTAGTAGACAGGGGTCGGGCACCGGGGAGCTGTTTTTT.

CDR3 amino acids: CASSLAGTSYEQYF. The CDR3 DNA follows: TGTGCCAGCAGCTTAGCGGGGACAAGCTACGAGCAGTACTTC. The chain links TRBV7-9 to TRBJ2-7; maybe TRBD1 (6 bases). This CDR3 is 14 amino acids long. The V gene's germline CDR1 is SEHNR and CDR2 FQNEAQ (reference sequence). The V end lost 0 bases, the J end lost 3 bases, and 9 bases lay between the germline ends.

This clone was picked up a small number of times. V and J are TRBV7-9 and TRBJ1-1; D is ambiguous. CDR3 length: 15 residues. V was pared by 3 bases and J by 1 base, with 12 bases between. CDR1 and CDR2 from the germline V gene are SEHNR and FQNEAQ (reference sequence). CDR3 sequence reads: CASSLEGGRNTEAFF. The CDR3, as DNA: TGTGCCAGCAGCTTGGAGGGAGGGAGGAACACTGAAGCTTTCTTT. Full variable domain (rest looked up from reference TRBV7-9 and TRBJ1-1): DTGVSQNPRHKITKRGQNVTFRCDPISEHNRLYWYRQTLGQGPEFLTYFQNEAQLEKSRLLSDRFSAERPKGSFSTLEIQRTEQGDSAMYLCASSLEGGRNTEAFFGQGTRLTVV.

This chain connects TRBV6-1 to TRBJ2-2; no firm D call. The V gene's germline CDR1 is MNHNS and CDR2 SASEGT. This CDR3 is 15 amino acids long. Between the trimmed V and J ends, which lost 2 bases and 1 base, there was a span of 8 bases. This chain's CDR3 is CASSESSGNTGELFF. The CDR3 region has the DNA TGTGCCAGCAGTGAATCGTCGGGGAACACCGGGGAGCTGTTTTTT.

The V gene is TRBV29-1, the J gene TRBJ1-1, with TRBD1 matching 8 bases. The CDR3 has 16 residues. The junction had 11 bases not matched to a gene; V was cut back by 3 bases and J by 2 bases. Looked up from germline, CDR1 is SQVTM and CDR2 is ANQGSEA. This CDR3 reads CSVDRTGRDVNTEAFF. DNA of the CDR3: TGCAGCGTTGACAGGACAGGGAGAGATGTAAACACTGAAGCTTTCTTT.

The chain combines TRBV7-3 with TRBJ1-1, with D possibly matching TRBD1 (6 bases). The V end lost 3 bases, the J end lost 4 bases, and 12 bases lay between the germline ends. The germline CDR1 and CDR2 sequences are SGHTA and FQGTGA. The CDR3 contains 14 residues. The CDR3 DNA sequence: TGTGCCAGCAGCTTGACAGGCCCCAGCACTGAAGCTTTCTTT. Its translation: CASSLTGPSTEAFF.